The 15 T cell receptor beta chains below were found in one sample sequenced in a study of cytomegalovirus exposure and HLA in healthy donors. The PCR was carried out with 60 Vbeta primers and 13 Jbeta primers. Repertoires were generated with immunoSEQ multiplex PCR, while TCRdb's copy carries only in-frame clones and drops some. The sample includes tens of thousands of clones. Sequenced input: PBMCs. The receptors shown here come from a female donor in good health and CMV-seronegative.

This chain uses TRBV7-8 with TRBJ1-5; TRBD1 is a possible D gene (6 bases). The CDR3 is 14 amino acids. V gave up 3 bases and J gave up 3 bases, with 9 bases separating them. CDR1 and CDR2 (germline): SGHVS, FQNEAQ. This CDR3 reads CASSLTGANQPQHF. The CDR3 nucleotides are TGTGCCAGCAGCTTGACAGGAGCCAATCAGCCCCAGCATTTT. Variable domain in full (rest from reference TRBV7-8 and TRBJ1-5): GAGVSQSPRYKVAKRGQDVALRCDPISGHVSLFWYQQALGQGPEFLTYFQNEAQLDKSGLPSDRFFAERPEGSVSTLKIQRTQQEDSAVYLCASSLTGANQPQHFGDGTRLSIL.

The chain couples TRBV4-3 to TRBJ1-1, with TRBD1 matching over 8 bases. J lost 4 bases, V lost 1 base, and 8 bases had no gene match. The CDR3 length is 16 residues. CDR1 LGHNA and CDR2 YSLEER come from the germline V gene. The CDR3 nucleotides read TGCGCCAGCAGCCAAGCCAGGGGGCGCAGGAGCACTGAAGCTTTCTTT. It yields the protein CASSQARGRRSTEAFF.

CDR3 loop: CASSLLTSPSNTQYF. CDR3 sequence (DNA): TGCGCCAGCAGCCTCCTGACTAGTCCCTCGAATACGCAGTATTTT. The chain joins TRBV4-1 to TRBJ2-3, with D perhaps TRBD2 (6 bases). Trimming cost V 4 bases and J 7 bases, with 18 bases left between them. In germline, CDR1 is MGHRA, CDR2 YSYEKL. The CDR3 consists of 15 residues.

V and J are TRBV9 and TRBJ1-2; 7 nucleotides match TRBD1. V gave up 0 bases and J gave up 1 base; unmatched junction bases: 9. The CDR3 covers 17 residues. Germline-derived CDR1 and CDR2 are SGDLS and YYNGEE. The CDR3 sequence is CASSVELWTGHNYGYTF. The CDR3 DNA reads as TGTGCCAGCAGCGTAGAGTTGTGGACAGGACATAACTATGGCTACACCTTC.

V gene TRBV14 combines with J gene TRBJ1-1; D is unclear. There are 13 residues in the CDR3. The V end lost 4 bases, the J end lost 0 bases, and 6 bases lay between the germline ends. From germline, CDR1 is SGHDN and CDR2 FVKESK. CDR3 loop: CASSRTVNTEAFF. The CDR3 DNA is TGTGCCAGCAGCCGCACAGTGAACACTGAAGCTTTCTTT.

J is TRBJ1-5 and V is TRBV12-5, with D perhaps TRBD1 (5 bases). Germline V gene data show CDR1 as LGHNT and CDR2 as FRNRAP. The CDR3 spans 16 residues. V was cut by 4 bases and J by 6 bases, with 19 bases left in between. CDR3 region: CASGSLQTSGGQPQHF. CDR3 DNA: TGTGCTAGTGGTTCCCTCCAAACGTCGGGGGGTCAGCCCCAGCATTTT.

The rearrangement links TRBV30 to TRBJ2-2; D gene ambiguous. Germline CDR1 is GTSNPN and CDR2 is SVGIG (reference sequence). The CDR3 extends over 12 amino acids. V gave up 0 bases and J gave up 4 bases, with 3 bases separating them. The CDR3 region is CAWSVRTGELFF. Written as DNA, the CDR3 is TGTGCCTGGAGTGTTCGCACCGGGGAGCTGTTTTTT.

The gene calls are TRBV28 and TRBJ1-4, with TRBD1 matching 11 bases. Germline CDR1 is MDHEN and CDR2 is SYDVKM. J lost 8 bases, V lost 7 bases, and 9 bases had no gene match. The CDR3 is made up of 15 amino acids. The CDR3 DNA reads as TGTGCCAGCACCCGCGGCGGGACAGGGGGAGAAAAACTGTTTTTT. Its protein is CASTRGGTGGEKLFF.

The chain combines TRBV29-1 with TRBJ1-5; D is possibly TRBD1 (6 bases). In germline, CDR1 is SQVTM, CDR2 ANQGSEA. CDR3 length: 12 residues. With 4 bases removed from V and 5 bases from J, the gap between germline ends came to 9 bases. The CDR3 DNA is TGCAGCGTTGGGGACAACGATCAGCCCCAGCATTTT. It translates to CSVGDNDQPQHF.

This chain's CDR3 is CASKDSMNTEAFF. The CDR3 region has the DNA TGTGCCAGCAAGGACAGCATGAACACTGAAGCTTTCTTT. The chain employs TRBV25-1 and TRBJ1-1, with D possibly matching TRBD1 (6 bases). The CDR3 loop spans 13 amino acids. CDR1 and CDR2 (germline): MGHDK, SYGVNS. V lost 7 bases and J 0 bases, leaving 9 bases between the germline ends.

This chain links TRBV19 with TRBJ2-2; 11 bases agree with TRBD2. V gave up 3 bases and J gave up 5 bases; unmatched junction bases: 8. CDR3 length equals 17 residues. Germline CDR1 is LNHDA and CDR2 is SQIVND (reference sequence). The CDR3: CASSISRTSGWTGELFF. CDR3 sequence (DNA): TGTGCCAGTAGTATCTCTCGGACTAGCGGGTGGACCGGGGAGCTGTTTTTT.

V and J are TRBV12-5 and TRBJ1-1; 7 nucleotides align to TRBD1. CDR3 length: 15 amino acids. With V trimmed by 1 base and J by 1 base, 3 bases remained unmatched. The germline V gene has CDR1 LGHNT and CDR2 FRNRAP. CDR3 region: CASGLGQGRNTEAFF. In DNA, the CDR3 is TGTGCTAGTGGTTTGGGACAGGGTCGGAACACTGAAGCTTTCTTT.

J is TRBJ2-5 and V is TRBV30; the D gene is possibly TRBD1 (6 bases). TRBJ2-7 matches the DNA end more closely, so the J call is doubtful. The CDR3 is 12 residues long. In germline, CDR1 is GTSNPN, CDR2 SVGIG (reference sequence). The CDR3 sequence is CAWEQGTYEQYF. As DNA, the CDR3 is TGTGCCTGGGAGCAGGGGACCTACGAGCAGTACTTC.

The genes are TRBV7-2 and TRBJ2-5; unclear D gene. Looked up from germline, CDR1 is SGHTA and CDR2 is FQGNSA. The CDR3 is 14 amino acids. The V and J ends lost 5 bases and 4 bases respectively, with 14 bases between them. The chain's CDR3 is CASSESQVPETQYF. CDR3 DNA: TGTGCCAGCAGCGAGAGTCAGGTCCCAGAGACCCAGTACTTC.

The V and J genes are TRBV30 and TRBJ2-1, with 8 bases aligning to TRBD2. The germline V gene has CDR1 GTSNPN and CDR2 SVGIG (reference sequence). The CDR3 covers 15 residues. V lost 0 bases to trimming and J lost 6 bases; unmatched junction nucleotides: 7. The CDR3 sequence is CAWSVRGRIGNEQFF. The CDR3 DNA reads TGTGCCTGGAGTGTACGCGGGAGGATCGGCAATGAGCAGTTCTTC.